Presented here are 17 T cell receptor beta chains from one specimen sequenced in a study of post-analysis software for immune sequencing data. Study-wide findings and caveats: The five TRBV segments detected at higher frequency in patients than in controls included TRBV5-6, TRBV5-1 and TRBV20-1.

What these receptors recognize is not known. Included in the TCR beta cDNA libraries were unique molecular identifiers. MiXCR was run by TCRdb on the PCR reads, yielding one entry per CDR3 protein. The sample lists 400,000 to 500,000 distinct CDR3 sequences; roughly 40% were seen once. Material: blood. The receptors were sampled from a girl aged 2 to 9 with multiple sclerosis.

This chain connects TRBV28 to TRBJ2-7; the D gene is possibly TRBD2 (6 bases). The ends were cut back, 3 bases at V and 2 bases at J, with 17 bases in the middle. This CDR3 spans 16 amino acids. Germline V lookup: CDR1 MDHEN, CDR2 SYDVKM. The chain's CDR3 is CASSFPQEGPTYEQYF. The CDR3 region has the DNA TGTGCCAGCAGTTTTCCCCAGGAGGGACCGACCTACGAGCAGTACTTC.

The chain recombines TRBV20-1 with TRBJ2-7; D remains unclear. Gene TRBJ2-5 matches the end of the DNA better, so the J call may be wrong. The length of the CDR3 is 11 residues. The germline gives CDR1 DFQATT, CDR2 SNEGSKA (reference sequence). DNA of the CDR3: TGCAGTGCCCTTAATGTCGGGACCCAGTACTTC. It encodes CSALNVGTQYF.

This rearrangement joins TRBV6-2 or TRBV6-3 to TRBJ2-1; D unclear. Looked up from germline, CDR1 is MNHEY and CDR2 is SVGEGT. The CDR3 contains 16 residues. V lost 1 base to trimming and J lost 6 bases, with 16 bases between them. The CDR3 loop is CASSYLGFPPLNEQFF. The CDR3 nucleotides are TGTGCCAGCAGTTACTTAGGTTTCCCGCCCCTCAATGAGCAGTTCTTC.

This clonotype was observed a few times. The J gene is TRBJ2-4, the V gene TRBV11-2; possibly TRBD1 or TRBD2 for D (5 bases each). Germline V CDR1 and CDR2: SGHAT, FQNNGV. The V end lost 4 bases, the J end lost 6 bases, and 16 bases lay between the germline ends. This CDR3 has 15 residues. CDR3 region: CASSSGPLKTNIQYF. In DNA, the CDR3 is TGTGCCAGCAGCTCGGGACCTCTCAAAACAAACATTCAGTACTTC.

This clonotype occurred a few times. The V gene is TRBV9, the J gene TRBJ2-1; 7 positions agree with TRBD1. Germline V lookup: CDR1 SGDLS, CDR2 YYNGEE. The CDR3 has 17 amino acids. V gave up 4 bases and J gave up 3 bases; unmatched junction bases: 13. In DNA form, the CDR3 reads TGTGCCAGCAGCCTCAACAACTGGCAGGGGGTCTACAATGAGCAGTTCTTC. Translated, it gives CASSLNNWQGVYNEQFF. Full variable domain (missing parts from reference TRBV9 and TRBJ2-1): DSGVTQTPKHLITATGQRVTLRCSPRSGDLSVYWYQQSLDQGLQFLIQYYNGEERAKGNILERFSAQQFPDLHSELNLSSLELGDSALYFCASSLNNWQGVYNEQFFGPGTRLTVL.

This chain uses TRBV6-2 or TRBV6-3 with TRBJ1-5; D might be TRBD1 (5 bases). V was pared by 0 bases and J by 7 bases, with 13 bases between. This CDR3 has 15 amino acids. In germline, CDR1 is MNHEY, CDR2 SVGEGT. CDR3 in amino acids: CASSYSTRGRQPQHF. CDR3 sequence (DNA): TGTGCCAGCAGTTACTCGACCCGGGGACGACAGCCCCAGCATTTT.

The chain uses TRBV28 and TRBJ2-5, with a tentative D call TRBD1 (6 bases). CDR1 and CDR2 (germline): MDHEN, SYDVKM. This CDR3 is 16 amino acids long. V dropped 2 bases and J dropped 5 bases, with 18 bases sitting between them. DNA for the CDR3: TGTGCCAGCAGTTTAGGGACACTCGGGTGGAGGGAGACCCAGTACTTC. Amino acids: CASSLGTLGWRETQYF. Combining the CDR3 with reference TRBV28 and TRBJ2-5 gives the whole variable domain DVKVTQSSRYLVKRTGEKVFLECVQDMDHENMFWYRQDPGLGLRLIYFSYDVKMKEKGDIPEGYSVSREKKERFSLILESASTNQTSMYLCASSLGTLGWRETQYFGPGTRLLVL.

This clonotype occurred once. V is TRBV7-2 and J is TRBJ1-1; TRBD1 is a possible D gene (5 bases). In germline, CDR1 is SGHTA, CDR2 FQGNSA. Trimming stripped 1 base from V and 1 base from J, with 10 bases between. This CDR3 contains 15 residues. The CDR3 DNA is TGTGCCAGCAGCTTAGACGGGGACCCGAACACTGAAGCTTTCTTT. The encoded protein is CASSLDGDPNTEAFF.

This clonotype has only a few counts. CDR3 residues: CASSRGLALDTQYF. The CDR3 DNA is TGTGCCAGCAGTCGCGGACTAGCCCTAGATACGCAGTATTTT. The rearrangement uses TRBV7-3 and TRBJ2-3; 8 positions match TRBD2. V was pared by 6 bases and J by 5 bases, with 7 bases of the junction left unmatched. The CDR3 contains 14 residues. The germline V gene encodes CDR1 SGHTA and CDR2 FQGTGA. Variable domain in full (rest from reference TRBV7-3 and TRBJ2-3): GAGVSQTPSNKVTEKGKYVELRCDPISGHTALYWYRQSLGQGPEFLIYFQGTGAADDSGLPNDRFFAVRPEGSVSTLKIQRTERGDSAVYLCASSRGLALDTQYFGPGTRLTVL.

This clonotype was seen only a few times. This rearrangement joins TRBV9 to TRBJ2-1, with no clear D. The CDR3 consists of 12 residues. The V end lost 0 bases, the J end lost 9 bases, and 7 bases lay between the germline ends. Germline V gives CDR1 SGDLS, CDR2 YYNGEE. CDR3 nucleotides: TGTGCCAGCAGCGTAGATGGACCTGAGCAGTTCTTC. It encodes CASSVDGPEQFF.

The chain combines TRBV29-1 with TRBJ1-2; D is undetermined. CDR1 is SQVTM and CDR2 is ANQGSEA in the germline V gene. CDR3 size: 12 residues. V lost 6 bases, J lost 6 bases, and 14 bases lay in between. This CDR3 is CSVLGPVNGYTF. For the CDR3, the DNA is TGCAGCGTATTAGGACCAGTTAATGGCTACACCTTC.

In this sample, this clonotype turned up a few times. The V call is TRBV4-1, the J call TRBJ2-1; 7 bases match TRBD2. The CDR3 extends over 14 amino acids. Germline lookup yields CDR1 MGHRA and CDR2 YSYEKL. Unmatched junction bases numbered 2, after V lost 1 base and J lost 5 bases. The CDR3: CASSQVLADNEQFF. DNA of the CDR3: TGCGCCAGCAGCCAAGTGCTAGCGGACAATGAGCAGTTCTTC.

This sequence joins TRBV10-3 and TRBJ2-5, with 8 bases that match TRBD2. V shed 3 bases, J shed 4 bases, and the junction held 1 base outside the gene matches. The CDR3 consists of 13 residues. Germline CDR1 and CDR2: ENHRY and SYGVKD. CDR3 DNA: TGTGCCATCAGTGATCGGGGGGGAGAGACCCAGTACTTC. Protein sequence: CAISDRGGETQYF.

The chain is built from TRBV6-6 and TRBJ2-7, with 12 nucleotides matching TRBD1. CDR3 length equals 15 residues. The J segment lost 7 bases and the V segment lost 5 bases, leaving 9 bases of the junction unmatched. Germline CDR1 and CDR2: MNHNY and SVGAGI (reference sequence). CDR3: CASSDGTGGAEEQYF. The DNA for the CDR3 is TGTGCCAGCAGTGACGGGACAGGGGGCGCGGAAGAGCAGTACTTC.

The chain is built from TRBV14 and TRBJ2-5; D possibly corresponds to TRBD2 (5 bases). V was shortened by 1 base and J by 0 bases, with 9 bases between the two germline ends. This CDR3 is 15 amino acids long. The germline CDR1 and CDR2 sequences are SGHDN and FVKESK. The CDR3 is CASSQGRWYQETQYF. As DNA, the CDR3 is TGTGCCAGCAGCCAAGGGAGGTGGTACCAAGAGACCCAGTACTTC.

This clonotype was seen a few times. Here the CDR3 reads CSAGSGSRTDTQYF. The CDR3 DNA is TGCAGTGCGGGGAGCGGGAGCCGGACAGATACGCAGTATTTT. The V gene is TRBV20-1, the J gene TRBJ2-3; TRBD2 matches 8 bases. After removal of 6 bases from V and 3 bases from J, the junction contained 8 bases not matched to a gene. This CDR3 is built from 14 residues. Germline CDR1 is DFQATT and CDR2 is SNEGSKA (reference sequence).

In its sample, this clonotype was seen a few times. The CDR3 loop is CASSLAGAGFAEAFF. The CDR3 DNA reads TGTGCCAGCAGCCTAGCGGGGGCAGGGTTTGCTGAAGCTTTCTTT. The genes are TRBV5-4 and TRBJ1-1, with a possible D match to TRBD1 (6 bases). The CDR3 runs 15 residues. Germline V CDR1 and CDR2: SGHNT, YYREEE (reference sequence). V was cut by 4 bases and J by 6 bases, with 19 bases left in between.